Below are 28 T cell receptor beta chains sequenced from a single sample in a study of T-cell reconstitution after alpha-beta-depleted transplantation in children. Preparing the TCRbeta library involved the use of unique molecular identifiers. TCRdb itself ran the PCR reads through MiXCR, one entry per CDR3 protein. Here the sample spans roughly 790,000 distinct CDR3 sequences, roughly 16% being singletons. The sample here was PBMCs, mostly from graft donor cells, taken 360 days after TCRalphabeta/CD19-depleted stem cell transplant. The source of these receptors is a male patient aged 10 to 17 who had a stem cell transplant for acute lymphoblastic leukemia, so the T cells may come from the graft donor.

This clonotype was seen a handful of times. J is TRBJ2-7 and V is TRBV6-5, with TRBD2 matching over 9 bases. V trimming: 3 bases; J trimming: 7 bases; junction bases outside the gene matches: 4. CDR3 length: 13 amino acids. The germline V gene has CDR1 MNHEY and CDR2 SVGAGI. CDR3: CASSYGTSKEQYF. The CDR3 coding sequence is TGTGCCAGCAGTTATGGGACTAGCAAAGAGCAGTACTTC.

V is TRBV12-3 or TRBV12-4 and J is TRBJ2-7; TRBD1 aligns across 9 bases. With V trimmed by 3 bases and J by 3 bases, 15 bases remained unmatched. The CDR3 extends over 18 amino acids. CDR3 in amino acids: CASSLGFSTGGKHYEQYF. For the CDR3, the DNA is TGTGCCAGCAGTTTGGGCTTTTCCACAGGGGGCAAACACTACGAGCAGTACTTC.

CDR3 in DNA: TGTGCCAGCAGCGGACGCCTAGCGGGATCCTACAATGAGCAGTTCTTC. Translating it yields CASSGRLAGSYNEQFF. This chain connects TRBV4-2 to TRBJ2-1; TRBD2 matches 9 bases. This CDR3 region has 16 residues. CDR1 LGHNA and CDR2 YNFKEQ come from the germline V gene. The junction had 6 bases not matched to a gene; V was cut back by 5 bases and J by 1 base.

CDR3 in amino acids: CASTSSQEYTDTQYF. CDR3 coding DNA: TGCGCCAGCACCTCATCTCAGGAGTACACAGATACGCAGTATTTT. The gene calls are TRBV4-1 and TRBJ2-3; D gene uncertain. The V gene's germline CDR1 is MGHRA and CDR2 YSYEKL. V was trimmed by 7 bases and J by 2 bases, leaving 16 bases between them. This CDR3 region has 15 residues.

The chain has TRBV5-1 and TRBJ2-1; TRBD2 aligns across 8 bases. In germline, CDR1 is SGHRS, CDR2 YFSETQ. V shed 0 bases and J 4 bases; nucleotides not matched to a gene: 9. CDR3 length: 17 residues. The CDR3 coding sequence is TGCGCCAGCAGCTTGGGGCGCAAGCGGGAGTTTTACAATGAGCAGTTCTTC. Its protein product is CASSLGRKREFYNEQFF.

This clonotype was seen more than once but under ten times. The chain has TRBV5-1 and TRBJ2-3; TRBD1 agrees at 7 bases. Germline assignment: CDR1 SGHRS and CDR2 YFSETQ. The CDR3 has 16 amino acids. Trimming took 2 bases from V and 6 from J; bases not matched to a gene: 12. The CDR3 reads CASSLLGGQAPDTQYF. Written as DNA, the CDR3 is TGCGCCAGCAGCTTACTAGGAGGACAGGCCCCGGATACGCAGTATTTT.

This clonotype appeared a few times. V gene TRBV12-3 or TRBV12-4 combines with J gene TRBJ1-5, with D possibly being TRBD1 (5 bases). V was pared by 2 bases and J by 10 bases, with 18 bases between. CDR3 size: 15 residues. DNA for the CDR3: TGTGCCAGCAGTTTACGGTCAGGGTCATCGACCCCCCAGCATTTT. Protein product: CASSLRSGSSTPQHF.

This clonotype showed up many times. The chain uses TRBV5-1 and TRBJ2-3; unclear D gene. Trimming took 5 bases from V and 0 from J, leaving 7 bases between them. The CDR3 spans 13 residues. Germline CDR1 is SGHRS and CDR2 is YFSETQ. Here the CDR3 reads CASSRLSTDTQYF. Here the CDR3 DNA reads TGCGCCAGCAGTCGTCTAAGCACAGATACGCAGTATTTT.

This sequence joins TRBV20-1 and TRBJ2-5, with D possibly matching TRBD2 (5 bases). The CDR3 is made up of 13 amino acids. V lost 6 bases to trimming and J lost 5 bases, with 16 bases between them. Germline CDR1 and CDR2: DFQATT and SNEGSKA (reference sequence). The CDR3 coding sequence is TGCAGTGCAGCGGTACGGGTCCTTGAGACCCAGTACTTC. Amino acids: CSAAVRVLETQYF.

The chain is built from TRBV18 and TRBJ2-2; a possible D gene is TRBD1 (5 bases). Trimming shortened V by 0 bases and J by 0 bases, and 11 bases separated the two germline ends. Looked up from germline, CDR1 is KGHSH and CDR2 is LQKENI. The CDR3 has 17 residues. The DNA of the CDR3 is TGTGCCAGCTCACCACCCCAGGGTACGGCGAACACCGGGGAGCTGTTTTTT. Protein product: CASSPPQGTANTGELFF.

This clonotype was recorded a few times. This rearrangement joins TRBV7-2 to TRBJ2-7, with D perhaps matching TRBD1 or TRBD2 (5 bases each). Trimming took 5 bases from V and 2 from J, leaving 16 bases between them. Germline-derived CDR1 and CDR2 are SGHTA and FQGNSA. The CDR3 contains 15 residues. This chain's CDR3 is CASSRSGTTTYEQYF. The CDR3 coding sequence is TGTGCCAGCAGCCGGTCCGGGACCACAACCTACGAGCAGTACTTC.

This clonotype appeared a few times. V and J are TRBV20-1 and TRBJ2-6; unclear D gene. Trimming removed 5 bases from V and 0 bases from J, with 11 bases in between. Germline CDR1 DFQATT, CDR2 SNEGSKA (reference sequence). The CDR3 totals 15 residues. CDR3: CSAPRITSGANVLTF. The CDR3 coding sequence is TGCAGTGCTCCCAGAATAACCTCTGGGGCCAACGTCCTGACTTTC.

The rearrangement uses TRBV24-1 and TRBJ2-5, with a weak D call TRBD1 (5 bases). Germline CDR1 and CDR2: KGHDR and SFDVKD. V was trimmed by 3 bases and J by 5 bases, leaving 15 bases between them. This CDR3 contains 15 residues. CDR3 DNA sequence: TGTGCCACCAGTGATCCGACAGTTTGGTGGGAGACCCAGTACTTC. It is translated as CATSDPTVWWETQYF.

The sample holds a few counts of this clonotype. The J gene is TRBJ2-2, the V gene TRBV15; D is unresolved. The CDR3 spans 15 residues. V lost 0 bases, J lost 4 bases, and 9 bases lay in between. Germline lookup yields CDR1 LNHNV and CDR2 YYDKDF (reference sequence). The CDR3 DNA sequence: TGTGCCACCAGCAGAGATCGGGTGGTCACCGGGGAGCTGTTTTTT. It is translated as CATSRDRVVTGELFF.

V usage is TRBV5-1 and J usage is TRBJ2-2; D gene unclear. The CDR3 length is 16 residues. Per germline, CDR1 SGHRS and CDR2 YFSETQ. The V gene lost 0 bases and the J gene lost 3 bases, with 12 bases spanning the gap. The CDR3 bases are TGCGCCAGCAGCTTGGATTATTACTCCTACACCGGGGAGCTGTTTTTT. This codes for CASSLDYYSYTGELFF.

V usage is TRBV7-8 and J usage is TRBJ2-7; 7 bases match TRBD1. CDR3 length: 17 amino acids. Looked up from germline, CDR1 is SGHVS and CDR2 is FQNEAQ. The V segment lost 2 bases and the J segment 3 bases; nucleotides outside the gene matches: 13. The CDR3 loop is CASSLRGSGGLGYEQYF. The CDR3 DNA reads as TGTGCCAGCAGCTTACGGGGATCAGGGGGATTGGGCTACGAGCAGTACTTC.

The V and J genes are TRBV5-1 and TRBJ2-2, with D hard to call. Germline V lookup: CDR1 SGHRS, CDR2 YFSETQ. The CDR3 extends over 15 amino acids. The V and J ends lost 4 bases and 7 bases respectively, with 17 bases between them. The CDR3, as DNA: TGCGCCAGCAGCCAGACAAGGCTAGTAGACGGGGAGCTGTTTTTT. Protein product: CASSQTRLVDGELFF.

This clonotype was found a few times. The chain combines TRBV4-1 with TRBJ2-1; 8 bases are shared with TRBD1. V lost 0 bases to trimming and J lost 4 bases; unmatched junction nucleotides: 5. The CDR3 has 16 residues. Germline lookup yields CDR1 MGHRA and CDR2 YSYEKL. The DNA for the CDR3 is TGCGCCAGCAGCCAAGATCAAGGGACAGGTTACAATGAGCAGTTCTTC. It encodes CASSQDQGTGYNEQFF.

In its sample, this clonotype was seen a few times. The chain is built from TRBV4-2 and TRBJ2-7; D uncertain. The germline V and J ends were trimmed by 0 bases and 7 bases, with 16 bases remaining between them. The CDR3 loop spans 15 amino acids. Germline CDR1 reads LGHNA; CDR2 reads YNFKEQ. CDR3 in DNA: TGTGCCAGCAGCCAAGATCCCGAACTCATCCGGGAGCAGTACTTC. Protein: CASSQDPELIREQYF.

This clonotype has just one count. In DNA form, the CDR3 reads TGTGCCAGCAGCAAATTGCCTGGGTCTCACGGAAGAGCTTTCTTT. As protein: CASSKLPGSHGRAFF. The rearrangement joins TRBV21-1 to TRBJ1-1. TRBV21-1 represents a pseudogene. The CDR3 has 15 residues.

This clonotype was seen ten or more times. The chain joins TRBV20-1 to TRBJ2-1; 8 nucleotides line up with TRBD1. The CDR3 loop spans 13 amino acids. Germline trimming cut 4 bases from V and 2 bases from J; bases unmatched to any gene: 1. Per the germline V gene, CDR1 is DFQATT and CDR2 is SNEGSKA (reference sequence). This chain's CDR3 is CSATTGAYNEQFF. As DNA, the CDR3 is TGCAGTGCTACGACAGGGGCCTACAATGAGCAGTTCTTC.

The gene calls are TRBV10-3 and TRBJ1-1, with 9 bases aligning to TRBD1. Germline CDR1 and CDR2: ENHRY and SYGVKD. Trimming cost V 3 bases and J 5 bases; bases outside gene matches: 10. This CDR3 comprises 16 residues. The CDR3 nucleotides read TGTGCCATCAGTGAAACAGGGGGCGATCTTAATACTGAAGCTTTCTTT. It translates to CAISETGGDLNTEAFF.

This clonotype was seen repeatedly, ten times or more. The chain employs TRBV5-1 and TRBJ2-3, with 7 nucleotides matching TRBD2. CDR1 is SGHRS and CDR2 is YFSETQ in the germline V gene. This CDR3 is 15 amino acids long. V lost 4 bases and J lost 5; bases outside the gene matches: 10. Here the CDR3 reads CASSGGLAVRDTQYF. The CDR3 DNA follows: TGCGCCAGCAGCGGTGGGCTAGCGGTACGAGATACGCAGTATTTT. Combining the CDR3 with reference TRBV5-1 and TRBJ2-3 gives the whole variable domain KAGVTQTPRYLIKTRGQQVTLSCSPISGHRSVSWYQQTPGQGLQFLFEYFSETQRNKGNFPGRFSGRQFSNSRSEMNVSTLELGDSALYLCASSGGLAVRDTQYFGPGTRLTVL.

This clonotype has more than one count but fewer than ten. The V call is TRBV4-1, the J call TRBJ2-7; a possible D gene is TRBD1 (6 bases). Trimming pared 5 bases from V and 4 bases from J, leaving 18 bases between. Germline CDR1 MGHRA, CDR2 YSYEKL. This CDR3 is 15 amino acids long. In DNA, the CDR3 is TGCGCCAGCAGCACAAGATTACAGGGAAAGTACGAGCAGTACTTC. As protein: CASSTRLQGKYEQYF.

This clonotype was recorded a few times. The chain uses TRBV28 and TRBJ2-7; 9 bases match TRBD2. The CDR3 runs 19 residues. The V segment lost 5 bases and the J segment 3 bases; nucleotides outside the gene matches: 20. Germline CDR1 reads MDHEN; CDR2 reads SYDVKM. DNA for the CDR3: TGTGCCAGCAGTGGGGGTTTGGAGCCGGGCGCGGGAGGGTTCTACGAGCAGTACTTC. Its protein product is CASSGGLEPGAGGFYEQYF.

This clonotype has a count of ten or more. This rearrangement joins TRBV5-5 to TRBJ2-3; D is unclear. Germline V gene sequence: CDR1 SGHKS, CDR2 YYEKEE (reference sequence). V lost 0 bases and J lost 2, with 7 bases in between. The CDR3 has 14 residues. The CDR3, as DNA: TGTGCCAGCAGCTTGGGGCACCTCACAGATACGCAGTATTTT. Protein sequence: CASSLGHLTDTQYF.

This clonotype showed up just a few times. The chain employs TRBV9 and TRBJ2-5; tentative D call: TRBD2 (7 bases). The germline V and J ends were trimmed by 3 bases and 5 bases, with 17 bases remaining between them. Germline values: CDR1 SGDLS, CDR2 YYNGEE. The length of the CDR3 is 15 residues. The DNA for the CDR3 is TGTGCCAGCAGCGCAGGCTCAGGGGAGGGCGAGACCCAGTACTTC. Its protein is CASSAGSGEGETQYF.

V gene TRBV18 combines with J gene TRBJ2-4, with TRBD2 matching over 11 bases. V dropped 6 bases and J dropped 8; count of bases not matched to a gene: 9. This CDR3 comprises 15 residues. CDR1 and CDR2 (germline): KGHSH, LQKENI. As DNA, the CDR3 is TGTGCCAGCTCCCCGACTAGCGGGACCGGAGACATTCAGTACTTC. It yields the protein CASSPTSGTGDIQYF.